These 16 T cell receptor beta chains share one sample of origin, sequenced in a study of blood T cell repertoires in COVID-19. Sequencing was performed with immunoSEQ multiplex PCR; in TCRdb, only in-frame clones are kept and a portion is missing. Here the sample spans a few hundred thousand clones, 80% to 85% being singletons. The sequenced sample consisted of PBMCs or T cells enriched from blood (not recorded which). The source of these receptors is a woman aged 50 to 60 who had recovered from COVID-19.

The rearrangement uses TRBV7-2 and TRBJ2-3; 8 bases are shared with TRBD2. The CDR3 has 16 amino acids. With 0 bases clipped from V and 5 bases from J, the junction kept 7 bases outside the gene matches. Germline CDR1 and CDR2: SGHTA and FQGNSA. CDR3 amino acids: CASSLAAGGAQDTQYF. The CDR3 bases are TGTGCCAGCAGCTTAGCTGCCGGGGGGGCCCAAGATACGCAGTATTTT.

The V and J genes are TRBV30 and TRBJ2-2; TRBD1 is a possible D gene (5 bases). The germline gives CDR1 GTSNPN, CDR2 SVGIG (reference sequence). The CDR3 sequence is 13 residues long. With 4 bases removed from V and 0 bases from J, the gap between germline ends came to 6 bases. The CDR3 sequence: CAWTGSNTGELFF. As DNA, the CDR3 is TGTGCCTGGACAGGGTCGAACACCGGGGAGCTGTTTTTT.

This clone was picked up one time. CDR3 bases: TGTGCCAGCAGCCAATGGCCGGGGGAAAAACTGTTTTTT. Translating it yields CASSQWPGEKLFF. The chain recombines TRBV3-1 (or the pseudogene TRBV3-2) with TRBJ1-4, with D unclear. V was trimmed by 2 bases and J by 8 bases, leaving 9 bases between them. The V gene's germline CDR1 is LGHDT and CDR2 YNNKEL (reference sequence). This CDR3 has 13 residues.

The rearrangement joins TRBV7-9 to TRBJ1-1; 7 nucleotides agree with TRBD1. The ends lost 5 bases at V and 13 bases at J; junction bases unmatched: 7. CDR1 SEHNR and CDR2 FQNEAQ come from the germline V gene (reference sequence). The CDR3 has 11 residues. CDR3: CASSLGQKCFF. CDR3 nucleotide sequence: TGTGCCAGCAGCCTGGGACAGAAGTGTTTCTTT. The full variable domain, completed using reference TRBV7-9 and TRBJ1-1, is DTGVSQNPRHKITKRGQNVTFRCDPISEHNRLYWYRQTLGQGPEFLTYFQNEAQLEKSRLLSDRFSAERPKGSFSTLEIQRTEQGDSAMYLCASSLGQKCFFGQGTRLTVV.

This chain joins TRBV5-1 and TRBJ2-3; TRBD1 might be the D (6 bases). The CDR3 has 17 residues. Per the germline V gene, CDR1 is SGHRS and CDR2 is YFSETQ. V gave up 3 bases and J gave up 1 base, with 18 bases separating them. In DNA, the CDR3 is TGCGCCAGCAGCTCATACCTACAGGGTGTCGGCACAGATACGCAGTATTTT. Translation gives CASSSYLQGVGTDTQYF.

The rearrangement links TRBV27 to TRBJ2-2; maybe TRBD2 (6 bases). The CDR3 covers 14 residues. V lost 6 bases and J 2 bases, leaving 10 bases between the germline ends. The germline V gene encodes CDR1 MNHEY and CDR2 SMNVEV (reference sequence). The CDR3 protein is CASRVGLNTGELFF. CDR3 DNA: TGTGCCAGCAGAGTGGGACTTAACACCGGGGAGCTGTTTTTT.

The chain carries TRBV7-8 and TRBJ1-1; no clear D. The V gene lost 0 bases and the J gene lost 3 bases, with 14 bases spanning the gap. This CDR3 has 16 residues. Germline CDR1 reads SGHVS; CDR2 reads FQNEAQ. The CDR3 here is CASSLARTVTYTEAFF. DNA of the CDR3: TGTGCCAGCAGCTTAGCGCGTACAGTAACTTACACTGAAGCTTTCTTT.

This clone was recorded many times. The chain links TRBV15 to TRBJ2-7, with 9 bases identical to TRBD1. With 9 bases clipped from V and 3 bases from J, the junction kept 6 bases outside the gene matches. Germline values: CDR1 LNHNV, CDR2 YYDKDF (reference sequence). The CDR3 contains 13 residues. The CDR3 reads CATRDRVDYEQYF. Here the CDR3 DNA reads TGTGCCACGAGGGACAGGGTGGACTACGAGCAGTACTTC.

The sample holds a few counts of this clone. The rearrangement links TRBV7-8 to TRBJ2-2; 7 bases align to TRBD1. V shed 5 bases and J 5 bases; nucleotides not matched to a gene: 5. The V gene's germline CDR1 is SGHVS and CDR2 FQNEAQ. The CDR3 loop spans 14 amino acids. CDR3 in amino acids: CASSVKQGTGELFF. The CDR3 DNA reads TGTGCCAGCAGCGTAAAACAGGGGACCGGGGAGCTGTTTTTT. Full variable domain (outside the CDR3, taken from reference TRBV7-8 and TRBJ2-2): GAGVSQSPRYKVAKRGQDVALRCDPISGHVSLFWYQQALGQGPEFLTYFQNEAQLDKSGLPSDRFFAERPEGSVSTLKIQRTQQEDSAVYLCASSVKQGTGELFFGEGSRLTVL.

The rearrangement joins TRBV14 to TRBJ1-1; D is unresolved. Germline V gives CDR1 SGHDN, CDR2 FVKESK. This CDR3 comprises 13 residues. V was clipped by 4 bases and J by 4 bases, with 10 bases between them. CDR3 bases: TGTGCCAGCAGCCCCGAGCAAGTCACTGAAGCTTTCTTT. Translated: CASSPEQVTEAFF.

DNA of the CDR3: TGTGCCAGCAGTCGCTCGGGACAGGGGGGCCCACTTGGCTACACCTTC. Translated: CASSRSGQGGPLGYTF. V gene TRBV27 combines with J gene TRBJ1-2, with 11 nucleotides matching TRBD1. The CDR3 has 16 amino acids. Germline CDR1 MNHEY, CDR2 SMNVEV (reference sequence). V shed 5 bases, J shed 7 bases, and the junction held 12 bases outside the gene matches.

In this sample, this clone turned up a few times. The chain joins TRBV27 to TRBJ1-1, with TRBD1 matching over 7 bases. The junction had 4 bases not matched to a gene; V was cut back by 3 bases and J by 3 bases. The CDR3 is 14 amino acids. Germline V CDR1 and CDR2: MNHEY, SMNVEV (reference sequence). The CDR3 DNA reads as TGTGCCAGCAGTTTCCTAGGGGGCGACACTGAAGCTTTCTTT. This codes for CASSFLGGDTEAFF.

The rearrangement links TRBV5-5 to TRBJ2-5; D gene unclear. Germline CDR1 and CDR2: SGHKS and YYEKEE (reference sequence). V lost 3 bases to trimming and J lost 2 bases, with 14 bases between them. This CDR3 has 15 residues. CDR3 region: CASSSILVPQETQYF. In nucleotides, the CDR3 is TGTGCCAGCAGCTCCATCCTAGTTCCGCAAGAGACCCAGTACTTC.

V usage is TRBV30 and J usage is TRBJ2-1; 8 bases align to TRBD2. Per germline, CDR1 GTSNPN and CDR2 SVGIG (reference sequence). J gave up 9 bases and V 8 bases, and 12 bases lay outside the gene matches. The CDR3 spans 13 residues. The CDR3 is CAGTSGSRVEQFF. The CDR3 bases are TGTGCCGGGACGAGCGGGAGTAGAGTTGAGCAGTTCTTC.

The chain has TRBV7-2 and TRBJ2-1, with TRBD2 matching 9 bases. The CDR3 contains 15 residues. The germline CDR1 and CDR2 sequences are SGHTA and FQGNSA. The trim removed 5 bases at V and 0 bases at J, leaving 2 bases unmatched. The CDR3: CASSRAGGSYNEQFF. The CDR3, as DNA: TGTGCCAGCAGCAGAGCGGGAGGCTCCTACAATGAGCAGTTCTTC.

This clone came up once. The chain combines TRBV7-8 with TRBJ1-1; D gene unclear. V was clipped by 4 bases and J by 0 bases, with 15 bases between them. Germline-derived CDR1 and CDR2 are SGHVS and FQNEAQ. CDR3 size: 16 residues. The CDR3 here is CASSSPWPGLNTEAFF. The CDR3 DNA is TGTGCCAGCAGCTCCCCGTGGCCGGGATTGAACACTGAAGCTTTCTTT.